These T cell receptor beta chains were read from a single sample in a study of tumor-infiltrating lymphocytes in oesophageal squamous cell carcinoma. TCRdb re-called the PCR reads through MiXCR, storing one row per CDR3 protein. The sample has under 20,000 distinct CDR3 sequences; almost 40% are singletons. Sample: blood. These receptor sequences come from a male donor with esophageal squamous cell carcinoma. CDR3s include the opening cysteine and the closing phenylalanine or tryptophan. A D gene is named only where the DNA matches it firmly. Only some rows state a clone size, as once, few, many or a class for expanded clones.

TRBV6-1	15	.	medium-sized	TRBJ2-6	TGTGCCAGCAGTGGAGGGTTGACTGGGGCCAACGTCCTGACTTTC	CASSGGLTGANVLTF
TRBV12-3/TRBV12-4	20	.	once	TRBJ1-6	TGTGCCAGCAGTCACCGGGTCCCCTTCCTAATTAGCTCCTATAATTCACCCCTCCACTTT	CASSHRVPFLISSYNSPLHF
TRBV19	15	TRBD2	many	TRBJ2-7	TGTGCCAGTAGTATTGTAGCGGGAAGCTCCTACGAGCAGTACTTC	CASSIVAGSSYEQYF
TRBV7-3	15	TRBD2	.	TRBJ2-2	TGTGCCAGCAGCTTACTAGCGGGAGAGCTCGGGGAGCTGTTTTTT	CASSLLAGELGELFF
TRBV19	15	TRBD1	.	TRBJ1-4	TGTGCCAGTAGCCGGACAGGGGGCGCATACGAAAAACTGTTTTTT	CASSRTGGAYEKLFF
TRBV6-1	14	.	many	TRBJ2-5	TGTGCCAGCAGTTTGGCCTGGGCCTCGAGGGAGCAGTACTTC	CASSLAWASREQYF
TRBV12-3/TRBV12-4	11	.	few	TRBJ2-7	TGTGCCAGCAGTTTATCTGACGAGCAGTACTTC	CASSLSDEQYF
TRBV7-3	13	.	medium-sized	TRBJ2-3	TGTGCCAGCAGCTTAACAGGGGTAGATACGCAGTATTTT	CASSLTGVDTQYF
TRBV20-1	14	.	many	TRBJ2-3	TGCAGTGCTAGGGAGAGCGAGGTGACAGATACGCAGTATTTT	CSARESEVTDTQYF
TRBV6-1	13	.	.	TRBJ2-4	TGTGCCAGCAGACGGGACTCCGTTATGGAGCAGTACTTC	CASRRDSVMEQYF
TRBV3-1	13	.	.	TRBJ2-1	TGTGCCAGCAGCCAATTCGTTTACAATGAGCAGTTCTTC	CASSQFVYNEQFF
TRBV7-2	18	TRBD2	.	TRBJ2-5	TGTGCCAGCAGCTTAGGTTGGGGACTAGCGGGAGGCCAAGAGACCCAGTACTTC	CASSLGWGLAGGQETQYF
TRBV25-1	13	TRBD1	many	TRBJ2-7	TGTGCCAGCAGTGAAGGACAGGTGGACGAGCAGTACTTC	CASSEGQVDEQYF
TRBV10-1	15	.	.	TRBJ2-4	TGCGCCAGCAGGGACCAAGGGACGGACTCGGGCGGGCAGTACTTC	CASRDQGTDSGGQYF
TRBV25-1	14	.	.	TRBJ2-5	TGTGCCAGCAGTGAACCCGGATCCGTGGAGACCCAGTACTTC	CASSEPGSVETQYF
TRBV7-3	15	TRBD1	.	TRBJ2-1	TGTGCCAGCAGCTCCACAGGGGAGAAATACAATGAGCAGTTCTTC	CASSSTGEKYNEQFF
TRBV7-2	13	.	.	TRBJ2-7	TGTGCCAGCAGCAGAAGGACTACCTACGAGCAGTACTTC	CASSRRTTYEQYF
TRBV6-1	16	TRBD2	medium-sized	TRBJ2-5	TGTGCCAGCAGTGAAGCGGACGGGGGGGGATCCAATGAGCAGTACTTC	CASSEADGGGSNEQYF
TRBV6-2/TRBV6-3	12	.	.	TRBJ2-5	TGTGCCAGCAGTTACTCATGGCAGACCCAGTACTTC	CASSYSWQTQYF
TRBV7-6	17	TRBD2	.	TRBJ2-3	TGTGCCAGCAGCTTAGGTGCTGGACTAGCGGGTCGAGATACGCAGTATTTT	CASSLGAGLAGRDTQYF
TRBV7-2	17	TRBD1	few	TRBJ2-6	TGTGCCAGCAGCCAGGGGGCCGGGACAGTTGGGGCCAACGTCCTGACTTTC	CASSQGAGTVGANVLTF
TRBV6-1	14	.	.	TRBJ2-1	TGTGCCAGCAGGGGGACGGTGATATACAATGAGCAGTTCTTC	CASRGTVIYNEQFF
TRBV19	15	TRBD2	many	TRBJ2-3	TGTGCCAGTACCAAGACTAGCGGGGCGCGGGTTACGCAGTATTTT	CASTKTSGARVTQYF
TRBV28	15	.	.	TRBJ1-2	TGTGCCAGCAGTTTTGTGGATGGGCTGGGCTATGGCTACACCTTC	CASSFVDGLGYGYTF
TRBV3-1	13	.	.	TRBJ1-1	TGTGCCAGCAGCCGGAGTATGAACACTGAAGCTTTCTTT	CASSRSMNTEAFF
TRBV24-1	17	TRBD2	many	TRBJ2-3	TGTGCCACCAGTGATCCCCGTGCAGCGGGGGGGCCAGATACGCAGTATTTT	CATSDPRAAGGPDTQYF
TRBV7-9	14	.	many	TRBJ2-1	TGTGCCAGCAGCTTAGGGGGGACTTCCAATGAGCAGTTCTTC	CASSLGGTSNEQFF
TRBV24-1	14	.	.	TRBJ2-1	TGTGCCACCAGTGGGCGGGTAAGTAAGGATGAGCAGTTCTTC	CATSGRVSKDEQFF
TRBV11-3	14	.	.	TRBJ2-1	TGTGCCAGCAGCTTAGACAGTTTTTACAATGAGCAGTTCTTC	CASSLDSFYNEQFF
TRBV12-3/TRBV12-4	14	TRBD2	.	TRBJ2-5	TGTGCCAGCAGTTTGGGGCGGGGGTTGGAGACCCAGTACTTC	CASSLGRGLETQYF
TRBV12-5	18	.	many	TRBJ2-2	TGTGCTAGTGGTTTGGCCAGCGGGCATGTCCCGATCACCGGGGAGCTGTTTTTT	CASGLASGHVPITGELFF
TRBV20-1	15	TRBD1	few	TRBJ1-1	TGCAGTGCTAGAGAGAGGGACAGGGGTATCACTGAAGCTTTCTTT	CSARERDRGITEAFF
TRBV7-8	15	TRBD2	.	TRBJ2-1	TGTGCCAGCAGCTTATTGGCTAGCGGACACAATGAGCAGTTCTTC	CASSLLASGHNEQFF
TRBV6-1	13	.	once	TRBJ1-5	TGTGCCAGCAGTGTCTATAGGGATCAGCCCCAGCATTTT	CASSVYRDQPQHF
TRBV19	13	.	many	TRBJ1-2	TGTGCCGCTGGCGTCGGAGAAGGTAATGGCTACACCTTC	CAAGVGEGNGYTF
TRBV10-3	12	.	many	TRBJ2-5	TGTGCCATCTCCTGGGGCGAAGAGACCCAGTACTTC	CAISWGEETQYF
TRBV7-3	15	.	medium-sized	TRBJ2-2	TGTGCCAGCAGCCCCGCGACAGGGAACACCGGGGAGCTGTTTTTT	CASSPATGNTGELFF
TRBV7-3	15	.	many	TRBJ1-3	TGTGCCAGCAGCTTAATCCCAGGGCCTGGAAACACCATATATTTT	CASSLIPGPGNTIYF
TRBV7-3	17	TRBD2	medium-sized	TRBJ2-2	TGTGCCAGCAGCTTCCGGGGGGGGCCAACGAACACCGGGGAGCTGTTTTTT	CASSFRGGPTNTGELFF
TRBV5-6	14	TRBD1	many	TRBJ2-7	TGTGCCAGCAGCCACGGACAGGGGGCCAACGAGCAGTACTTC	CASSHGQGANEQYF
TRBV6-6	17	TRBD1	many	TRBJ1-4	TGTGCCAGCAGTTACTCGGCAGGGGGAGGTCAGAATGAAAAACTGTTTTTT	CASSYSAGGGQNEKLFF
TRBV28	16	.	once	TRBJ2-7	TGTGCCAGCAGTTCTTTTGGGACGGGAAGCTCCTACGAGCAGTACTTC	CASSSFGTGSSYEQYF
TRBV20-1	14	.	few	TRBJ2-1	TGCAGTGCTAGAGGGCTAGTTGGCCTCAATGAGCAGTTCTTC	CSARGLVGLNEQFF
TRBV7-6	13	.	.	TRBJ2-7	TGTGCCAGCAGCTCAGCGTGGGCATCCGAGCAGTACTTC	CASSSAWASEQYF
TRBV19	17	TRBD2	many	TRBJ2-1	TGTGCCAGTAGTATAAAGAGACGACTAGCCTCCTACAATGAGCAGTTCTTC	CASSIKRRLASYNEQFF
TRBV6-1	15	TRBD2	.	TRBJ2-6	TGTGCCAGCAGTGAGAGCGGGGCTGGGGCCAACGTCCTGACTTTC	CASSESGAGANVLTF
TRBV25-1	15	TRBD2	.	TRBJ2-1	TGTGCCAGCAGTGATAGCGGGAGGGAAAACAATGAGCAGTTCTTC	CASSDSGRENNEQFF
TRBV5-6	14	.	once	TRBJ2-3	TGTGCCAGCAGCTTGGCGAGCTGGTCAGAGACGCAGTATTTT	CASSLASWSETQYF
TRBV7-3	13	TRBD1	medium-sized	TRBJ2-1	TGTGCCAGCAGCCCTTACAGGGGCGATGAGCAGTTCTTC	CASSPYRGDEQFF
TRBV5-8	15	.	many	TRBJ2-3	TGTGCCAGCAGCTTGGGGCCAGCGGACACAGATACGCAGTATTTT	CASSLGPADTDTQYF
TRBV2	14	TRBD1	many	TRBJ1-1	TGTGCCAGCTTCCGCCGACAGGGCAGCACTGAAGCTTTCTTT	CASFRRQGSTEAFF
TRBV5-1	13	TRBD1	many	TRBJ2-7	TGCGCCAGCAGCGCCGGGACAGTCAATGAGCAGTACTTC	CASSAGTVNEQYF
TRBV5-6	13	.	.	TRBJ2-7	TGTGCCAGCAGCATAGGACCCTCGTGGGGGCAGTACTTC	CASSIGPSWGQYF